This TCR beta chain was retrieved from a study of T cell responses to AZD1222 COVID-19 vaccine. Study-level findings and limits: Repertoire samples came only from after the peak T cell response. Spike-specific TCR breadth and depth went up after people got two AZD1222 doses.

V dropped 7 bases and J dropped 4 bases, with 13 bases sitting between them. This CDR3 spans 13 amino acids. Germline V gives CDR1 SNHLY, CDR2 FYNNEI. Remarks on this clone: The antigen is not known.

Only in-frame clones appear in the TCRdb table, and some are missing; sequencing was by immunoSEQ multiplex PCR. The table includes 150,000 to 200,000 clones, approximately 90% detected once. The sequence derives from an adult who received the MenACWY meningococcal vaccine as a control. Source: peripheral blood, taken 28 days after the second dose of the MenACWY control vaccine. V usage is TRBV2 and J usage is TRBJ1-2, with D possibly being TRBD1 (6 bases). CDR3: CASTLDRFYGYTF. CDR3 in DNA: TGTGCCAGCACTCTGGACAGATTCTATGGCTACACCTTC. The whole variable domain, remainder taken from reference TRBV2 and TRBJ1-2, is EPEVTQTPSHQVTQMGQEVILRCVPISNHLYFYWYRQILGQKVEFLVSFYNNEISEKSEIFDDQFSVERPDGSNFTLKIRSTKLEDSAMYFCASTLDRFYGYTFGSGTRLTVV.